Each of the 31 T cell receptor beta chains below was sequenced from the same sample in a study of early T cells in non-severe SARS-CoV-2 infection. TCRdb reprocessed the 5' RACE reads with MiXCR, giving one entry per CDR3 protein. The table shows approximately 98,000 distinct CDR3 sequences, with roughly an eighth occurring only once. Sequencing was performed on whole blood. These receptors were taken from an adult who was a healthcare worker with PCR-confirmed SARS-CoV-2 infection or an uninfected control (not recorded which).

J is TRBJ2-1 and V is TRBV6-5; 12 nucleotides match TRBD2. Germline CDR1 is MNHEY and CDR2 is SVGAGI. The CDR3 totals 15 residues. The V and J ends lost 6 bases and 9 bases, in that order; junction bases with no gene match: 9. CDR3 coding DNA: TGTGCCAGCAGAGTAACTAGCGGGGGGCTCGGTGAGCAGTTCTTC. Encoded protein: CASRVTSGGLGEQFF.

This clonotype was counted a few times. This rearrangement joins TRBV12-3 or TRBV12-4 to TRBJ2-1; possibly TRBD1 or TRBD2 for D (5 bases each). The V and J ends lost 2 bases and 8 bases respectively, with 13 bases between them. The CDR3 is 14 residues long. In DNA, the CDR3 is TGTGCCAGCAGTTTACTAGTCCGGGGCGATGAGCAGTTCTTC. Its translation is CASSLLVRGDEQFF.

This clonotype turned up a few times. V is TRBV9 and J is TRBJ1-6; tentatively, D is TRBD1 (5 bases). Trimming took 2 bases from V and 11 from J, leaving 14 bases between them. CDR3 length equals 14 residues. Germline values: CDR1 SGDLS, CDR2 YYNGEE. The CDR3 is CASSVGLVGTPLHF. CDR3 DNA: TGTGCCAGCAGCGTGGGACTCGTTGGAACACCCCTCCACTTT.

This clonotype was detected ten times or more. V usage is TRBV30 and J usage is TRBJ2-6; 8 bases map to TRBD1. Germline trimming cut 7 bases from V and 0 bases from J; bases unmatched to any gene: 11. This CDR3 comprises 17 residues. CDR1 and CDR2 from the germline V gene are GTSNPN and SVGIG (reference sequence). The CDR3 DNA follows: TGTGCCTTGCTGAGGGACAGGCCTAGCTCTGGGGCCAACGTCCTGACTTTC. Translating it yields CALLRDRPSSGANVLTF.

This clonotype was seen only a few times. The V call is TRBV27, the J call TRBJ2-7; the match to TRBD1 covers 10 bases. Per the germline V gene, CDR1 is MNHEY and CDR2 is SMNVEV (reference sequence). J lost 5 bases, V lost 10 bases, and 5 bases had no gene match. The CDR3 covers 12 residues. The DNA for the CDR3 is TGTGCCACCGGGACAGGGGACCACGAGCAGTACTTC. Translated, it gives CATGTGDHEQYF.

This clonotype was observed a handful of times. CDR3: CASSLTPSSSSYNEQFF. CDR3 in DNA: TGTGCCAGCAGCTTAACCCCCTCCAGCAGTTCCTACAATGAGCAGTTCTTC. The V call is TRBV7-3, the J call TRBJ2-1, with no clear D. V dropped 0 bases and J dropped 1 base, with 13 bases sitting between them. This CDR3 is built from 17 residues. Germline V lookup: CDR1 SGHTA, CDR2 FQGTGA.

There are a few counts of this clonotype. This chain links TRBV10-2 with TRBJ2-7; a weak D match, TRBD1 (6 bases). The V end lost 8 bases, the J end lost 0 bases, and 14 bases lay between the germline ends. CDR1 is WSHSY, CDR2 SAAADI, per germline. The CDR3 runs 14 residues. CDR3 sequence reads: CASHRDMSSYEQYF. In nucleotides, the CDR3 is TGCGCCAGCCACCGGGACATGAGCTCCTACGAGCAGTACTTC.

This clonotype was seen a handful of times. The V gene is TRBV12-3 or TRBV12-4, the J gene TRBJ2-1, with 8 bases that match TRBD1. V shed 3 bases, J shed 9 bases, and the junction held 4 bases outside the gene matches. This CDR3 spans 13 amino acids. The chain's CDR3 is CASSLTGDSEQFF. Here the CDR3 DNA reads TGTGCCAGCAGTTTGACAGGGGATAGTGAGCAGTTCTTC.

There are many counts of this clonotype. CDR3 amino acids: CASSFVGGADTQYF. CDR3 DNA sequence: TGTGCCAGCAGTTTTGTCGGGGGCGCGGATACGCAGTATTTT. The rearrangement uses TRBV12-3 or TRBV12-4 and TRBJ2-3; D may correspond to TRBD1 or TRBD2 (6 bases each). The CDR3 loop spans 14 amino acids. Trimming removed 3 bases at V and 6 bases at J, with 13 bases between.

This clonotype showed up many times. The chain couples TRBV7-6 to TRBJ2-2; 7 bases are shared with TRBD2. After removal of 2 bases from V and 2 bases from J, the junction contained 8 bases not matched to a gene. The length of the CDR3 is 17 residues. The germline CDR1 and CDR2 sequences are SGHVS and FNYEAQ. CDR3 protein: CASSLIPSGHNTGELFF. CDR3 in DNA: TGTGCCAGCAGCTTAATTCCTAGCGGCCATAACACCGGGGAGCTGTTTTTT.

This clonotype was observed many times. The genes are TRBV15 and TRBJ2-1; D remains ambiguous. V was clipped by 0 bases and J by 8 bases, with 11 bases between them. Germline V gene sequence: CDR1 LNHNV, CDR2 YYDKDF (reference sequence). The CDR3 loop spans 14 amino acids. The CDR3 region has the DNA TGTGCCACCAGCAGAGATGAGGTAGGAGATGAGCAGTTCTTC. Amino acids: CATSRDEVGDEQFF.

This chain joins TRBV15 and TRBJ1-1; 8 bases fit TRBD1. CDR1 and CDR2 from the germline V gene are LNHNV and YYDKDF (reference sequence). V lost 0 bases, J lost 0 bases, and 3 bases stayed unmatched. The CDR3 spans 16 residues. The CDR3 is CATSRDGQGLNTEAFF. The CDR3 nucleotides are TGTGCCACCAGCAGAGATGGACAGGGCCTGAACACTGAAGCTTTCTTT.

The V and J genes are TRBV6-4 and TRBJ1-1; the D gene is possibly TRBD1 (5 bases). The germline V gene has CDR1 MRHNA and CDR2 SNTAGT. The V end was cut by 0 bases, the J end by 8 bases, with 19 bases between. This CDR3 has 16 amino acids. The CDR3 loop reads CASSDSISSPRAEAFF. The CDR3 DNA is TGTGCCAGCAGTGACTCGATTTCCAGCCCCAGGGCAGAAGCTTTCTTT.

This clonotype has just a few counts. CDR3 in DNA: TGTGCCAGCAGCGCCACTCTAGTGGCCGGGGAGCTGTTTTTT. Amino acids: CASSATLVAGELFF. The chain links TRBV11-3 to TRBJ2-2; no reliable D call. V was trimmed by 5 bases and J by 6 bases, leaving 13 bases between them. Looked up from germline, CDR1 is SGHNT and CDR2 is YENEEA. This CDR3 contains 14 residues.

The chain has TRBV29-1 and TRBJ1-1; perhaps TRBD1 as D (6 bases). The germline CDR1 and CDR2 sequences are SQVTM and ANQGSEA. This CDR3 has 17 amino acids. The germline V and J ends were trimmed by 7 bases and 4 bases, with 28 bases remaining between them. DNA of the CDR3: TGCAGCGCCCCGCGGGAACAGGGAGTTTTTAGGTGCACTGAAGCTTTCTTT. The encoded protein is CSAPREQGVFRCTEAFF.

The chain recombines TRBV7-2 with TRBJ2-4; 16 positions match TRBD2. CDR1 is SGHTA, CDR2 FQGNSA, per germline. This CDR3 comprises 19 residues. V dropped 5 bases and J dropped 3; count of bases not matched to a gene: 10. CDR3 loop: CASSRLGLAGGLDKNIQYF. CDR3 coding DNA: TGTGCCAGCAGCCGACTGGGACTAGCGGGGGGGCTCGACAAAAACATTCAGTACTTC. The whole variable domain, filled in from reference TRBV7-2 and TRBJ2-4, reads GAGVSQSPSNKVTEKGKDVELRCDPISGHTALYWYRQSLGQGLEFLIYFQGNSAPDKSGLPSDRFSAERTGGSVSTLTIQRTQQEDSAVYLCASSRLGLAGGLDKNIQYFGAGTRLSVL.

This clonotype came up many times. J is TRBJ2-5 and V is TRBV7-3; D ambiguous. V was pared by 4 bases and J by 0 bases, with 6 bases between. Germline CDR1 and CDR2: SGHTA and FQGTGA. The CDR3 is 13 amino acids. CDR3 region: CASSSGHQETQYF. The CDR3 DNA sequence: TGTGCCAGCAGCTCAGGACACCAAGAGACCCAGTACTTC.

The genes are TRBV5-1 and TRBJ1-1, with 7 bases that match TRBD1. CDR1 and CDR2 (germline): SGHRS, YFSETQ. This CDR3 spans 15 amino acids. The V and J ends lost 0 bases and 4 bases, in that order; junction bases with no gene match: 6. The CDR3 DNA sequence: TGCGCCAGCAGCTTGGCGCAGGGGGGAGTCACTGAAGCTTTCTTT. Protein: CASSLAQGGVTEAFF.

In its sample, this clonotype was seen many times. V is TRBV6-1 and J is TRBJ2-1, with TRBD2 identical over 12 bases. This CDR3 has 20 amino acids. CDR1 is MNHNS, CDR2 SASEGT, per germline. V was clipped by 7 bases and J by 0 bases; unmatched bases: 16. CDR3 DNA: TGTGCCAGCAACAGGGTTAGTGTGACTAGCGGGGGTTACTCCTACAATGAGCAGTTCTTC. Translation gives CASNRVSVTSGGYSYNEQFF.

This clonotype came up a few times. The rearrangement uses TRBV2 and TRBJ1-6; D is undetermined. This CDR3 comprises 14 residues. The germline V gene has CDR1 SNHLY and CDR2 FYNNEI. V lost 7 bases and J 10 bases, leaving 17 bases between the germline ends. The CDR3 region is CASNDKIKNSPLHF. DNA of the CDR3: TGTGCCAGCAATGATAAGATTAAGAACTCACCCCTCCACTTT.

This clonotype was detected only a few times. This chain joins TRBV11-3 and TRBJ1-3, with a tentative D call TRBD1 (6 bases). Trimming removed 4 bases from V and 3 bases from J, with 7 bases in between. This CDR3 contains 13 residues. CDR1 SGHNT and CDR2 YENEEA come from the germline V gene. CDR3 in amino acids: CASSWTVGNTIYF. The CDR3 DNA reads TGTGCCAGCAGCTGGACAGTTGGAAACACCATATATTTT.

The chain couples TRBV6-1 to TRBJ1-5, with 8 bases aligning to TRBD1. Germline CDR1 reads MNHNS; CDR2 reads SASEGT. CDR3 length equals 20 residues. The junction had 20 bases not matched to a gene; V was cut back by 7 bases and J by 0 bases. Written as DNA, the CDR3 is TGTGCCAGCACTAAGCACCGGGACAGGCAGGACCTTTATAGCAATCAGCCCCAGCATTTT. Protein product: CASTKHRDRQDLYSNQPQHF.

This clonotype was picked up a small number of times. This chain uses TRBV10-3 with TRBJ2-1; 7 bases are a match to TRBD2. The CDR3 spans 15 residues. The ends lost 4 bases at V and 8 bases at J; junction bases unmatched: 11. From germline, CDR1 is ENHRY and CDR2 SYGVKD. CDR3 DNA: TGTGCCATCAGTGGAGCGGGAACCTTTGTAGATGAGCAGTTCTTC. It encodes CAISGAGTFVDEQFF.

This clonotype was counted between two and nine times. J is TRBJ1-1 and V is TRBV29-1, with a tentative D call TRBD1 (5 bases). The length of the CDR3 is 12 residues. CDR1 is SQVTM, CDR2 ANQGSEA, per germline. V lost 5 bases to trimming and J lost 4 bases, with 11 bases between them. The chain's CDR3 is CSVTGEGTEAFF. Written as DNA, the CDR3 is TGCAGCGTTACGGGGGAAGGCACTGAAGCTTTCTTT.

CDR3 region: CASSLYAGLQETQYF. The CDR3 DNA reads as TGTGCCAGCAGCTTATACGCAGGGCTCCAAGAGACCCAGTACTTC. The chain has TRBV11-2 and TRBJ2-5; a weak D match, TRBD1 (5 bases). V was clipped by 2 bases and J by 1 base, with 11 bases between them. Germline CDR1 is SGHAT and CDR2 is FQNNGV. This CDR3 contains 15 residues.

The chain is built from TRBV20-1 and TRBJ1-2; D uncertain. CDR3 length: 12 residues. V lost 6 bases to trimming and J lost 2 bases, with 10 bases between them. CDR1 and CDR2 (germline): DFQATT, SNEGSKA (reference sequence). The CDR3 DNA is TGCAGTGCGAAGCAGGACAACTATGGCTACACCTTC. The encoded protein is CSAKQDNYGYTF.

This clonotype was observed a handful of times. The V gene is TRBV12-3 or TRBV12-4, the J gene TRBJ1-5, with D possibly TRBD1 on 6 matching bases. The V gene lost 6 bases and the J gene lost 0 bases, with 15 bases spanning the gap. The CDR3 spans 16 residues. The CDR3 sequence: CASRAAGARSNQPQHF. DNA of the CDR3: TGTGCCAGCAGGGCCGCAGGGGCTCGTAGCAATCAGCCCCAGCATTTT.

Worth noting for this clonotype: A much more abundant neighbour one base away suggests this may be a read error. The CDR3 nucleotides read TGTACCAGCAGCCAAGATCGGCGAGGACAGGGGACTAATGAAAAACTGTTTTTT. This sequence encodes CTSSQDRRGQGTNEKLFF. The J gene is TRBJ1-4, the V gene TRBV3-1; TRBD1 matches at 9 bases. The germline V gene has CDR1 LGHDT and CDR2 YNNKEL (reference sequence). CDR3 length equals 18 residues.

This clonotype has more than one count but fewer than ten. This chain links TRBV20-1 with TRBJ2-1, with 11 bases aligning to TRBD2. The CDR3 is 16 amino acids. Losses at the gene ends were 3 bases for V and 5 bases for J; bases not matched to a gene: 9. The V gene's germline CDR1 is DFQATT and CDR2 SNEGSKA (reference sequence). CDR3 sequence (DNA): TGCAGTGCTAGTCCGAAGGAACTAGCGGGGGACAATGAGCAGTTCTTC. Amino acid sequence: CSASPKELAGDNEQFF.

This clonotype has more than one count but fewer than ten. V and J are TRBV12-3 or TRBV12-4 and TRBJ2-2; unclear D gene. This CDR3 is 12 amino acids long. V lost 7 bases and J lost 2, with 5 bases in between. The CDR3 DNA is TGTGCCAGCAACGTTAACACCGGGGAGCTGTTTTTT. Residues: CASNVNTGELFF.

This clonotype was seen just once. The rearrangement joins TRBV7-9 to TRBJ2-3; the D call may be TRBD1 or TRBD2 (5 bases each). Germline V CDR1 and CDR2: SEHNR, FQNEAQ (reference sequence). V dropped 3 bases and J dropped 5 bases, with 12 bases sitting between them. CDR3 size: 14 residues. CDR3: CASSFTGAVDTQYF. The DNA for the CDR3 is TGTGCCAGCAGCTTTACCGGGGCGGTAGATACGCAGTATTTT.